A selection of T cell receptor beta chains follows, all from one sample in a study of beta chain features in type 1 diabetes. Repertoires were generated with immunoSEQ multiplex PCR, while TCRdb's copy carries only in-frame clones and drops some. Of about 230,000 clones in the sample, 16% are singletons; the top ten hold 0.085%. Sequencing was performed on naive CD4+ T cells from blood. These receptors were taken from a man aged 25 to 40 with type 1 diabetes. The CDR3 runs from the conserved cysteine through the conserved F or W.

v_call	j_call	cdr3_aa
TRBV7-9	TRBJ1-2	CASSPLIGYGYTF
TRBV5-1	TRBJ2-1	CASSIAGENHNEQFF
TRBV6-5	TRBJ2-3	CASRSTGTDTQYF
TRBV6-5	TRBJ2-7	CASSQPGQGHEQYF
TRBV7-2	TRBJ2-7	CASSPREGRNEQYF
TRBV15	TRBJ1-6	CATSRDRDGTPLHF
TRBV25-1	TRBJ2-7	CASSATPRVQYF
TRBV25-1	TRBJ1-5	CASSDRVDQPQHF
TRBV29-1	TRBJ2-6	CSVGGLGANVLTF
TRBV29-1	TRBJ2-5	CSVFTNQETQYF
TRBV4-2	TRBJ2-1	CASSQGGRGPNEQFF
TRBV4-1	TRBJ2-1	CASSPLGGPHNEQFF
TRBV29-1	TRBJ1-5	CSVEGTANQPQHF
TRBV4-2	TRBJ2-1	CASSQGTEYNEQFF
TRBV4-1	TRBJ2-3	CASSLQGSADTQYF
TRBV18	TRBJ2-5	CASSLSLEETQYF
TRBV29-1	TRBJ2-7	CSVGEQARPYEQYF
TRBV28	TRBJ2-1	CASSSTAYNEQFF
TRBV30	TRBJ1-2	CAWSKVGGGYTF
TRBV7-2	TRBJ2-1	CASSLDFDEQFF
TRBV30	TRBJ2-7	CAGRESSYEQYF
TRBV7-9	TRBJ1-1	CASKPVAATEAFF
TRBV19	TRBJ2-5	CASSVAEETQYF
TRBV11-2	TRBJ2-5	CAGAGLENQETQYF
TRBV7-9	TRBJ2-1	CASSRGSSYNEQFF
TRBV25-1	TRBJ2-3	CASSGPRAGDTQYF
TRBV9	TRBJ2-7	CASSVGGGPSSYEQYF
TRBV29-1	TRBJ2-1	CSVNRGAPNEQFF
TRBV5-1	TRBJ2-5	CASSSGTGRETQYF
TRBV9	TRBJ1-1	CASSVGVALNTEAFF
TRBV28	TRBJ2-1	CASGLATVNEQFF
TRBV29-1	TRBJ1-2	CSVDNWGRQGRPYGYTF
TRBV10-3	TRBJ2-5	CASQLAGEETQYF
TRBV4-1	TRBJ2-3	CASSRGDRSIRTDTQYF
TRBV2	TRBJ2-1	CASSSYNEQFF
TRBV5-1	TRBJ2-1	CASSGTGTDNEQFF